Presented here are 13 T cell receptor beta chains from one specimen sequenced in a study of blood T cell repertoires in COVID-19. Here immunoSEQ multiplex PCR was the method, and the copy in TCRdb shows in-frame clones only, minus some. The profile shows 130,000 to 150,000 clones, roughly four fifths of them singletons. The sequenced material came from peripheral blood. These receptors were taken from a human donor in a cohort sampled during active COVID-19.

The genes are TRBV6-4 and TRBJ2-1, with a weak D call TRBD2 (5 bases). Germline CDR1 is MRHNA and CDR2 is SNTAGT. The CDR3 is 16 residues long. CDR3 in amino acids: CLRITVRGASYNEQFF. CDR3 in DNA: TGTCTAAGGATTACCGTCCGGGGAGCATCCTACAATGAGCAGTTCTTC.

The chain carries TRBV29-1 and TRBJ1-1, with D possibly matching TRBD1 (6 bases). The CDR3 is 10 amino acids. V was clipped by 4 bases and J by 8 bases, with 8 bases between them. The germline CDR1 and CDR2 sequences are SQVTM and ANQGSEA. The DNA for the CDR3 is TGCAGCGTTGTCAGGGGAGAAGCTTTCTTT. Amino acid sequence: CSVVRGEAFF.

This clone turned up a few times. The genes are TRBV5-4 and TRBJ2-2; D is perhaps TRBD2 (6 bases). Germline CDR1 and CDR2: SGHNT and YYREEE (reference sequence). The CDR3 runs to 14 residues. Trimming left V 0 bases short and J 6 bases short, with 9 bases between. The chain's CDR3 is CASSLAGEPGELFF. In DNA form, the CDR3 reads TGTGCCAGCAGCTTGGCGGGGGAACCCGGGGAGCTGTTTTTT.

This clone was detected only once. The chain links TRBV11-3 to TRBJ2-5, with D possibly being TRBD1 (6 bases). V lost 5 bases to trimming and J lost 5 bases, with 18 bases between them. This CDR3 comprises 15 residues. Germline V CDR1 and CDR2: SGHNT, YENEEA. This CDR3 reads CASSARDIPGETQYF. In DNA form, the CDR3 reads TGTGCCAGCAGCGCACGGGACATCCCGGGGGAGACCCAGTACTTC.

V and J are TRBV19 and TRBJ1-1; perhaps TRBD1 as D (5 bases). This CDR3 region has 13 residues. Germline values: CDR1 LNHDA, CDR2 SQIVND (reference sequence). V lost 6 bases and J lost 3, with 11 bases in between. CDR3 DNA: TGTGCCAGTAGCATGACAGAGTACACTGAAGCTTTCTTT. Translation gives CASSMTEYTEAFF.

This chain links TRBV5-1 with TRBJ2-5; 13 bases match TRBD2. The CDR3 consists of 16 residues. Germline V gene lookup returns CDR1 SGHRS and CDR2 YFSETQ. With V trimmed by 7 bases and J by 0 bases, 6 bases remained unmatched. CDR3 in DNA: TGCGCCAGCCGACTAGCGGGGGGAGTTTACCAAGAGACCCAGTACTTC. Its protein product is CASRLAGGVYQETQYF. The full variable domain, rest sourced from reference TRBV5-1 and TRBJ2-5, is KAGVTQTPRYLIKTRGQQVTLSCSPISGHRSVSWYQQTPGQGLQFLFEYFSETQRNKGNFPGRFSGRQFSNSRSEMNVSTLELGDSALYLCASRLAGGVYQETQYFGPGTRLLVL.

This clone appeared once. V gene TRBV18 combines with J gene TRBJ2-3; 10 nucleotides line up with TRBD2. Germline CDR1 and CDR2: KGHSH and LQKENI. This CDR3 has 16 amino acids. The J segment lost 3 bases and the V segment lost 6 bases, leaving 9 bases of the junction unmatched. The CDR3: CASSLAGLAVTDTQYF. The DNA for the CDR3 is TGTGCCAGCTCCCTAGCTGGACTAGCGGTTACAGATACGCAGTATTTT.

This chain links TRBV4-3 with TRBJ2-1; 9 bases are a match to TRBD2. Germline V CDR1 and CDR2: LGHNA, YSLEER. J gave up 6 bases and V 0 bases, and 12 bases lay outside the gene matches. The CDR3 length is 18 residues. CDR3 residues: CASSQEWPGLAGSNEQFF. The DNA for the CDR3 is TGCGCCAGCAGCCAAGAATGGCCGGGACTAGCCGGGTCCAATGAGCAGTTCTTC.

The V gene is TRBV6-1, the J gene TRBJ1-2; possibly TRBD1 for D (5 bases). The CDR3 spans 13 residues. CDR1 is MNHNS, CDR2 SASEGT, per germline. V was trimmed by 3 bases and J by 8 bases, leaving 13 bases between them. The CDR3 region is CASSDGKGYGYTF. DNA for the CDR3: TGTGCCAGCAGTGATGGTAAGGGGTACGGCTACACCTTC.

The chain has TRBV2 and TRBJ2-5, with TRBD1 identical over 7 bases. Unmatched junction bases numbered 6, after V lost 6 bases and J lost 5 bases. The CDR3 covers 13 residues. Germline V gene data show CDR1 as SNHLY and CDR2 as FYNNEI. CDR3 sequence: CASRLQGYETQYF. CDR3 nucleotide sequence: TGTGCCAGCAGGTTACAGGGGTATGAGACCCAGTACTTC.

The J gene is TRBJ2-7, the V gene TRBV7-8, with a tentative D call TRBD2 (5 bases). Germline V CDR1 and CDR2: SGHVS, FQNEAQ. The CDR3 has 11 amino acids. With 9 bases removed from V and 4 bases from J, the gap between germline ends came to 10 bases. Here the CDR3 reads CASSRRYEQYF. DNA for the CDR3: TGTGCCAGTAGTCGGAGGTACGAGCAGTACTTC.

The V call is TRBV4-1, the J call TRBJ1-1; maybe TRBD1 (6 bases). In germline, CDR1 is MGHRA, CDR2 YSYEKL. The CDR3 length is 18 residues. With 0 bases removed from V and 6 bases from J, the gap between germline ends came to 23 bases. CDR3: CASSQDRQVASVGAEAFF. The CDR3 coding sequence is TGCGCCAGCAGCCAAGATCGACAGGTCGCGAGTGTCGGCGCTGAAGCTTTCTTT.

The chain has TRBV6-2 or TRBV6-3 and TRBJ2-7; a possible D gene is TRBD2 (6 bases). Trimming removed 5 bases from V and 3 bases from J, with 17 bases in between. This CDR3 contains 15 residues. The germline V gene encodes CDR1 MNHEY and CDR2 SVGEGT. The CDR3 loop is CASSRRDFLGYEQYF. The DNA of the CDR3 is TGTGCCAGCAGTCGCCGGGACTTCCTGGGCTACGAGCAGTACTTC.